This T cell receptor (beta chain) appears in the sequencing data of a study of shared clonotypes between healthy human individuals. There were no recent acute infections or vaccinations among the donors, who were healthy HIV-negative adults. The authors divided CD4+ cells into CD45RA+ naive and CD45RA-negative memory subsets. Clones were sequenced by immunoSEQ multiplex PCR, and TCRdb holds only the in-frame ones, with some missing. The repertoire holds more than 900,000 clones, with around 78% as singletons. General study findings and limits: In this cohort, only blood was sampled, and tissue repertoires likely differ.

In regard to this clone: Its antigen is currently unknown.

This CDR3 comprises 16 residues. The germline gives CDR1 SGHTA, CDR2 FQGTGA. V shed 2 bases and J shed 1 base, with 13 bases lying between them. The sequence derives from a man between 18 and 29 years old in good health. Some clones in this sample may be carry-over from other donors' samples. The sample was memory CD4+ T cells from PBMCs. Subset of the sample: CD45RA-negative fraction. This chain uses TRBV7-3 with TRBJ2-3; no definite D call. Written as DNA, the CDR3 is TGTGCCAGCAGCTTAGGGATATTGAGTGGCACAGATACGCAGTATTTT. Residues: CASSLGILSGTDTQYF.